Listed below are T cell receptor beta chains from one sample, sequenced in a study of blood T cell repertoires in COVID-19. The table came from immunoSEQ multiplex PCR; TCRdb's copy has only in-frame clones and leaves some out. The table has 95,000 to 120,000 clones, around 85% seen once. Sequences were obtained from peripheral blood. Receptor source: an older woman with COVID-19, enrolled during active disease. The CDR3 runs from the conserved cysteine through the conserved F or W. Each record gives: V gene, D gene, clone size, J gene, CDR3 protein, CDR3 DNA. A D gene is named only where the DNA matches it firmly. Some rows mark clone size as missing; the rest say once, few, many or name a class of expanded clone.

TRBV19,NA,NA,TRBJ2-1,CASSMWSSYNEQFF,TGTGCCAGTAGTATGTGGAGCTCCTACAATGAGCAGTTCTTC
TRBV7-9,NA,NA,TRBJ2-1,CASSLRGGGNEQFF,TGTGCCAGCAGCTTAAGGGGTGGGGGGAATGAGCAGTTCTTC
TRBV7-2,TRBD1,NA,TRBJ2-2,CASSTRLTGAGELFF,TGTGCCAGCAGCACCAGGCTAACAGGGGCCGGGGAGCTGTTTTTT
TRBV5-4,NA,NA,TRBJ1-2,CASSPDSPYGYTF,TGTGCCAGCAGTCCTGACAGTCCCTATGGCTACACCTTC
TRBV7-2,NA,NA,TRBJ2-1,CASSARGGVPHNEQFF,TGTGCCAGCAGCGCGAGGGGGGGGGTACCCCACAATGAGCAGTTCTTC
TRBV27,TRBD1,NA,TRBJ1-6,CASSLDPGQGIKSPLHF,TGTGCCAGCAGTTTAGATCCTGGACAGGGTATTAAATCACCCCTCCACTTT
TRBV10-2,NA,few,TRBJ1-5,CASSELEGPQHF,TGCGCCAGCAGTGAGTTGGAGGGGCCCCAGCATTTT
TRBV25-1,TRBD1,NA,TRBJ1-2,CASSEGGGVDGYTF,TGTGCCAGCAGTGAAGGAGGGGGCGTCGATGGCTACACCTTC
TRBV19,NA,NA,TRBJ1-2,CASSPRTEANYGYTF,TGTGCCAGTAGTCCGCGGACAGAAGCTAACTATGGCTACACCTTC
TRBV16,NA,many,TRBJ1-6,CASSQSRTDNSPLHF,TGTGCCAGCAGCCAATCCCGGACAGATAATTCACCCCTCCACTTT
TRBV15,TRBD1,NA,TRBJ2-3,CATSRGQGYGTDTQYF,TGTGCCACCAGCCGAGGACAGGGGTATGGAACAGATACGCAGTATTTT
TRBV10-3,NA,NA,TRBJ1-1,CAISEREGMNTEAFF,TGTGCCATCAGTGAGAGAGAGGGCATGAACACTGAAGCTTTCTTT
TRBV11-1,NA,NA,TRBJ1-1,CASSFAWGDTEAFF,TGTGCCAGCAGCTTCGCGTGGGGGGACACTGAAGCTTTCTTT
TRBV2,TRBD1,NA,TRBJ1-4,CASRRTGGNEKLFF,TGTGCCAGCAGGAGGACAGGGGGAAATGAAAAACTGTTTTTT
TRBV15,TRBD1,once,TRBJ2-7,CATSSHRGPPEQYF,TGTGCCACCAGCAGCCACAGGGGGCCCCCTGAGCAGTACTTC
TRBV24-1,TRBD1,once,TRBJ1-1,CATSDSGTGNTEAFF,TGTGCCACCAGTGATTCCGGGACAGGGAACACTGAAGCTTTCTTT
TRBV10-2,TRBD1,NA,TRBJ1-1,CASRGQIVNTEAFF,TGCGCCAGCAGGGGACAGATAGTGAACACTGAAGCTTTCTTT
TRBV19,NA,NA,TRBJ1-2,CASSKNEGFGGYTF,TGTGCCAGTAGTAAAAATGAGGGATTCGGTGGCTACACCTTC
TRBV5-6,TRBD1,NA,TRBJ1-5,CASRRTGGNQPQHF,TGTGCCAGCAGACGGACAGGGGGCAATCAGCCCCAGCATTTT